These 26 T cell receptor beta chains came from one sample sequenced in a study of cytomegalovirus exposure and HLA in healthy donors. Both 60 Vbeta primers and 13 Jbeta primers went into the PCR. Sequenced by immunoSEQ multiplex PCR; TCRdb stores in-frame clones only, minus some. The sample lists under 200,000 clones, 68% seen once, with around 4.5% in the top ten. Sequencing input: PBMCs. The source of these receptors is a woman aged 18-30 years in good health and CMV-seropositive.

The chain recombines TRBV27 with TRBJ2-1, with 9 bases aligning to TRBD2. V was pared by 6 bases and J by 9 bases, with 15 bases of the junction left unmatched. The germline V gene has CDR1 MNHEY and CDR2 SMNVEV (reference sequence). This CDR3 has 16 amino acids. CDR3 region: CASRAPSTSGLTEQFF. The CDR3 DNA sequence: TGTGCCAGCAGGGCCCCCTCGACTAGCGGTCTAACTGAGCAGTTCTTC.

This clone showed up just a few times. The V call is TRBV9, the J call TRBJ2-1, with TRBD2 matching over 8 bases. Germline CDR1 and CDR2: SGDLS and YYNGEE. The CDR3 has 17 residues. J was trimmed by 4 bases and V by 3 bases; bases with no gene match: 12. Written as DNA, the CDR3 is TGTGCCAGCAGCGGAACTCGTGGCGGGGGGAATTACAATGAGCAGTTCTTC. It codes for CASSGTRGGGNYNEQFF.

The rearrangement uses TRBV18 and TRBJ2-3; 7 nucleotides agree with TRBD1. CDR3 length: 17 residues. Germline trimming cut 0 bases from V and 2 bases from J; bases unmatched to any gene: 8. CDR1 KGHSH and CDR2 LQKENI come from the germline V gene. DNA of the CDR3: TGTGCCAGCTCACCACCCACAGGGGACCCTTACACAGATACGCAGTATTTT. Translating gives CASSPPTGDPYTDTQYF.

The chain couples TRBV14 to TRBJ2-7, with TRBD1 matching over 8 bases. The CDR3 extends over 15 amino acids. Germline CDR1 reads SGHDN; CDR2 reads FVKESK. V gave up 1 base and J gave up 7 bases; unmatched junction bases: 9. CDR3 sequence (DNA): TGTGCCAGCAGCCAAGTGGGACAGGAGAGTTGGGAGCAGTACTTC. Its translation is CASSQVGQESWEQYF.

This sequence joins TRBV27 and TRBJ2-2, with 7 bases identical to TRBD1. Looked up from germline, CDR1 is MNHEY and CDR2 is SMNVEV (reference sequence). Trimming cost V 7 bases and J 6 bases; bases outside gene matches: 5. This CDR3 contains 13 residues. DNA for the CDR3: TGTGCCAGCAAAACACAGGGGTCCGGGGAGCTGTTTTTT. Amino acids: CASKTQGSGELFF.

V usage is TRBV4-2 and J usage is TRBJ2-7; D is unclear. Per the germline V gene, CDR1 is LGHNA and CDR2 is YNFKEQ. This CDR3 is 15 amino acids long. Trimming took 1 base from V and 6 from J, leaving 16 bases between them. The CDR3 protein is CASSQGSASGREQYF. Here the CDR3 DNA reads TGTGCCAGCAGCCAAGGCTCGGCTAGTGGCCGCGAGCAGTACTTC.

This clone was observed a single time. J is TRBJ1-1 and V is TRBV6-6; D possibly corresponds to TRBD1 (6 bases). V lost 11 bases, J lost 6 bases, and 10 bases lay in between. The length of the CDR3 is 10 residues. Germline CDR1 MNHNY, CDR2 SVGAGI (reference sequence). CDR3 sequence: CAAGQSEAFF. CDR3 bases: TGTGCCGCCGGACAGTCTGAAGCTTTCTTT.

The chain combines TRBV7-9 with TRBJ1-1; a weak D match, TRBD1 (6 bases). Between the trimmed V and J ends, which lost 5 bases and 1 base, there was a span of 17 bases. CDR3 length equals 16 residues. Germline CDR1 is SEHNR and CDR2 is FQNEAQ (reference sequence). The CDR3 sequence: CASSQAGAVGNTEAFF. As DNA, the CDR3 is TGTGCCAGCAGCCAGGCAGGGGCTGTAGGGAACACTGAAGCTTTCTTT.

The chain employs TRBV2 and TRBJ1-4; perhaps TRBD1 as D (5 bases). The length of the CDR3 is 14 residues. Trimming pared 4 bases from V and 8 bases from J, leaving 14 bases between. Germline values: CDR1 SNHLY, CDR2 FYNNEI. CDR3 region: CASSVGQGSEKLFF. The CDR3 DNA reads TGTGCCAGCAGTGTTGGCCAGGGCTCCGAAAAACTGTTTTTT. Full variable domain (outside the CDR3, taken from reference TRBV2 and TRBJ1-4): EPEVTQTPSHQVTQMGQEVILRCVPISNHLYFYWYRQILGQKVEFLVSFYNNEISEKSEIFDDQFSVERPDGSNFTLKIRSTKLEDSAMYFCASSVGQGSEKLFFGSGTQLSVL.

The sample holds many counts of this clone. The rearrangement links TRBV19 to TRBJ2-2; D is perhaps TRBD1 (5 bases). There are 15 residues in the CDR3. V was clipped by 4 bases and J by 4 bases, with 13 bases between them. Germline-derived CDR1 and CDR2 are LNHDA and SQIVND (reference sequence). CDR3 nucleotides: TGTGCCAGTAGTACACCGGACACGACCACCGGGGAGCTGTTTTTT. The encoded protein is CASSTPDTTTGELFF. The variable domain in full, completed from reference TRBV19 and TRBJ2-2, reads DGGITQSPKYLFRKEGQNVTLSCEQNLNHDAMYWYRQDPGQGLRLIYYSQIVNDFQKGDIAEGYSVSREKKESFPLTVTSAQKNPTAFYLCASSTPDTTTGELFFGEGSRLTVL.

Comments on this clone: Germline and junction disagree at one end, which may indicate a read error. The CDR3 reads CASSETGQGNEQYF. For the CDR3, the DNA is TGTGCCAGCAGTGAAACGGGACAGGGAAACGAACAGTACTTC. The genes are TRBV2 and TRBJ2-7, with 9 positions matching TRBD1. The length of the CDR3 is 14 residues. CDR1 SNHLY and CDR2 FYNNEI come from the germline V gene.

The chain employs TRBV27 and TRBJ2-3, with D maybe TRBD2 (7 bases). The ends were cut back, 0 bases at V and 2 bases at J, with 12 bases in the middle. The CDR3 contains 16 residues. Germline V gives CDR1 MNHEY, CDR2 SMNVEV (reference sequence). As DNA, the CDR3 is TGTGCCAGCAGTTTATCGGGGGGGCAGTTCACAGATACGCAGTATTTT. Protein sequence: CASSLSGGQFTDTQYF.

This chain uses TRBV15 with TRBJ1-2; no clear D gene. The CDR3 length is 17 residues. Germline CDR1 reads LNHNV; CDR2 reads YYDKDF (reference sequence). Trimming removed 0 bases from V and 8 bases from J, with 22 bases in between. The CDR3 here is CATSRDRPGSELGGYTF. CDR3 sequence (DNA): TGTGCCACCAGCAGAGATCGACCGGGGTCAGAGCTCGGGGGCTACACCTTC.

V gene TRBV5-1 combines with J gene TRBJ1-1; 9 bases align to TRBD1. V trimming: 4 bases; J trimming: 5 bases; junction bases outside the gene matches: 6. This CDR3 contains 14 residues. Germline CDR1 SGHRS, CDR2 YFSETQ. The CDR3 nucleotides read TGCGCCAGCAGCAATACAGGGGGCGCGACTGAAGCTTTCTTT. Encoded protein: CASSNTGGATEAFF.

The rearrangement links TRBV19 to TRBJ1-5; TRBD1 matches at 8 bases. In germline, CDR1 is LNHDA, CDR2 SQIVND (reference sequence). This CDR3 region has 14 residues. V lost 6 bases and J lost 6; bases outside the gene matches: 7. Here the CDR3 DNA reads TGTGCCAGTAGCCTTGACAGGGGCGTTCAGCCCCAGCATTTT. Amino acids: CASSLDRGVQPQHF. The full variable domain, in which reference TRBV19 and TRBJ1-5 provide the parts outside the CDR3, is DGGITQSPKYLFRKEGQNVTLSCEQNLNHDAMYWYRQDPGQGLRLIYYSQIVNDFQKGDIAEGYSVSREKKESFPLTVTSAQKNPTAFYLCASSLDRGVQPQHFGDGTRLSIL.

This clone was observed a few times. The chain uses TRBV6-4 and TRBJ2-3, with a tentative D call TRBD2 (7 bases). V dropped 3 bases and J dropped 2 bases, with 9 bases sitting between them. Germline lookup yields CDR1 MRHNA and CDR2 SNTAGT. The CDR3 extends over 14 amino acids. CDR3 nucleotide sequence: TGTGCCAGCAGTGAGGGGGGGCACACAGATACGCAGTATTTT. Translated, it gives CASSEGGHTDTQYF.

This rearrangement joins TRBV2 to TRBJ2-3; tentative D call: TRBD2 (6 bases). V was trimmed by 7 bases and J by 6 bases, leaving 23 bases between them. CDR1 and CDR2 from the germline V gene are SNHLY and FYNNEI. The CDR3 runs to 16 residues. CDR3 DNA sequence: TGTGCCAGCATCCCCCCCACGGGGGAGCTGGGGGATACGCAGTATTTT. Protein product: CASIPPTGELGDTQYF. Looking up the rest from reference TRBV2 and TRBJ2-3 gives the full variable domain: EPEVTQTPSHQVTQMGQEVILRCVPISNHLYFYWYRQILGQKVEFLVSFYNNEISEKSEIFDDQFSVERPDGSNFTLKIRSTKLEDSAMYFCASIPPTGELGDTQYFGPGTRLTVL.

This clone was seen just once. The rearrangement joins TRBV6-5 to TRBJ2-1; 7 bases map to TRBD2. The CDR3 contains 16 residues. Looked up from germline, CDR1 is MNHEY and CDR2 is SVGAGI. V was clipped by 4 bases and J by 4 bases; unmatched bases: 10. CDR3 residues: CASSSRGGAPYNEQFF. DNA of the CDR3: TGTGCCAGCAGTTCCCGCGGGGGTGCCCCGTACAATGAGCAGTTCTTC.

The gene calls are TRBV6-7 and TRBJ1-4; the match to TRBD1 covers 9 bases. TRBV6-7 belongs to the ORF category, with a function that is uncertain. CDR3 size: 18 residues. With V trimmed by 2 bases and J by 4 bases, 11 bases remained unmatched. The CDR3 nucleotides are TGTGCCAGCAGTTACCGCCGTTACAGGGGGCGCGATAATGAAAAACTGTTTTTT. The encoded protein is CASSYRRYRGRDNEKLFF.

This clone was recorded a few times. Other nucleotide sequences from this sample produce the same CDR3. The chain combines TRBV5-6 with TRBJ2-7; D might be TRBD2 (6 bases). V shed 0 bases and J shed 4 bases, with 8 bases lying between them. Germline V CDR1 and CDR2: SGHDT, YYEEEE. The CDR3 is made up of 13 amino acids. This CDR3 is CASSLAAGYEQYF. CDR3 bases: TGTGCCAGCAGCTTGGCCGCGGGGTACGAGCAGTACTTC.

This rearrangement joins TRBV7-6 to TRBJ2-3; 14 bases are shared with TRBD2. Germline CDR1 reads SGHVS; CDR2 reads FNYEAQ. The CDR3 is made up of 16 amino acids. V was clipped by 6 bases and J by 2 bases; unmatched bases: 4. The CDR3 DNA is TGTGCCAGCAGTAAGACTAGCGGGGGGGCCACAGATACGCAGTATTTT. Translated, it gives CASSKTSGGATDTQYF.

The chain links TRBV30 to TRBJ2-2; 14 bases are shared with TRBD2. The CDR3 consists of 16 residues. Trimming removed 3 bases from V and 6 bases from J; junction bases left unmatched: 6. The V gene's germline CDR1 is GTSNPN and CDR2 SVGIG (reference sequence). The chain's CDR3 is CAWRGLAGDWAGELFF. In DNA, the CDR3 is TGTGCCTGGAGGGGACTAGCGGGAGACTGGGCCGGGGAGCTGTTTTTT.

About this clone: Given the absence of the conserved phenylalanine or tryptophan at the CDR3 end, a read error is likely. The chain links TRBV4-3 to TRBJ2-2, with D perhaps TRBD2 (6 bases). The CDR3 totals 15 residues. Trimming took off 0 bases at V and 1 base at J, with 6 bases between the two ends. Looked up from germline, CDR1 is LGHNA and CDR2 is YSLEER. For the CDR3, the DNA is TGCGCCAGCAGCCAAGAGCGGGGGAACACCGGGGAGCTGTTTGTT. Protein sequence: CASSQERGNTGELFV.

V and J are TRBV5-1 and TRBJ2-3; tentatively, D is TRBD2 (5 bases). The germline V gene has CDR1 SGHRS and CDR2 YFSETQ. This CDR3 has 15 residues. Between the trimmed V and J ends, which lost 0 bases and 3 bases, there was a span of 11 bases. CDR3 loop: CASSLALGGTDTQYF. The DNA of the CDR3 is TGCGCCAGCAGCTTGGCCCTAGGAGGTACAGATACGCAGTATTTT.

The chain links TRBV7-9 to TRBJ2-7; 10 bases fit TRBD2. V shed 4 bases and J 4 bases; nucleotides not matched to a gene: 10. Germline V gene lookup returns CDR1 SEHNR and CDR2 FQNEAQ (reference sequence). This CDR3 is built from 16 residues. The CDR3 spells CASSSNPGLAPYEQYF. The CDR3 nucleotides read TGTGCCAGCAGCTCCAACCCGGGACTAGCGCCTTACGAGCAGTACTTC.

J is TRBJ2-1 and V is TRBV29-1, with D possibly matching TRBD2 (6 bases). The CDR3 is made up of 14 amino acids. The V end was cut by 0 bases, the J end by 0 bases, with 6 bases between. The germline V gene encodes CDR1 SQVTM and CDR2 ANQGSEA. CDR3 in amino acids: CSVEERDSYNEQFF. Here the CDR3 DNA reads TGCAGCGTTGAAGAGCGGGACTCCTACAATGAGCAGTTCTTC.